This T cell receptor beta chain is from a study of cytomegalovirus exposure and HLA in healthy donors. On the study more broadly: When 300 to 500 donors were genotyped, about 80% of them were found to fall in the Caucasian-associated ancestry cluster.

The study ran its PCR with 60 Vbeta and 13 Jbeta primers. The repertoire was sequenced with immunoSEQ multiplex PCR; TCRdb's copy has only in-frame clones and lacks some. The sample has about 130,000 clones, roughly three quarters seen once. Study-level findings and limits: Productive status was seen about 87% or about 30% of the time for most TCR beta V segments in an earlier analysis.

About this clone: Its antigen is not identified.

The origin of this receptor is a woman aged 40 to 50 in good health and CMV-seronegative. The sample taken for sequencing was PBMCs.

The CDR3 sequence: CASMRDERSGANVLTF. The DNA for the CDR3 is TGTGCCAGCATGCGGGACGAACGCTCTGGGGCCAACGTCCTGACTTTC. The rearrangement joins TRBV2 to TRBJ2-6, with a possible D match to TRBD2 (6 bases). Trimming pared 7 bases from V and 0 bases from J, leaving 13 bases between. This CDR3 comprises 16 residues. Germline lookup yields CDR1 SNHLY and CDR2 FYNNEI.